The 31 T cell receptor beta chains in this list originate from one sample, sequenced in a study of CD8+CD57+ T cells in acquired aplastic anemia. The use of genomic DNA as template underpinned the TCR beta VDJ and CDR3 profiling. In TCRdb, the reads were re-called with MiXCR into one record per CDR3 protein. This sample has hundreds of thousands of distinct CDR3 sequences, with 45% to 70% found just once. The sample comprised sorted CD4+, CD8+, or CD8+CD57+ T cells (not recorded which) from PBMCs. These receptors were taken from a human donor with severe aplastic anemia or a healthy control (not recorded which).

V gene TRBV5-1 combines with J gene TRBJ2-3, with D tentatively TRBD2 (5 bases). Germline V lookup: CDR1 SGHRS, CDR2 YFSETQ. This CDR3 comprises 14 residues. V lost 7 bases, J lost 2 bases, and 14 bases lay in between. The CDR3 region has the DNA TGCGCCAGCCGTCTCAGCGGTTCCACAGATACGCAGTATTTT. Its translation: CASRLSGSTDTQYF.

In this sample, this clonotype turned up many times. The chain employs TRBV7-2 and TRBJ2-1; weak D call: TRBD1 (5 bases). V dropped 1 base and J dropped 4 bases, with 11 bases sitting between them. Germline V gene sequence: CDR1 SGHTA, CDR2 FQGNSA. The CDR3 sequence is 15 residues long. The chain's CDR3 is CASSLEAGQYNEQFF. CDR3 sequence (DNA): TGTGCCAGCAGCTTAGAGGCAGGGCAATACAATGAGCAGTTCTTC.

The rearrangement links TRBV5-1 to TRBJ2-3, with TRBD2 identical over 9 bases. Germline loops: CDR1 SGHRS, CDR2 YFSETQ. V was clipped by 0 bases and J by 6 bases; unmatched bases: 5. CDR3 length: 15 amino acids. The CDR3 bases are TGCGCCAGCAGCTTGGAGCCTAGCGGGAAGGATACGCAGTATTTT. Its protein product is CASSLEPSGKDTQYF.

This clonotype has ten or more counts. The gene calls are TRBV12-3 or TRBV12-4 and TRBJ1-1; no firm D call. There are 13 residues in the CDR3. V lost 3 bases, J lost 4 bases, and 9 bases lay in between. The CDR3 region is CASSLGVGTEAFF. CDR3 in DNA: TGTGCCAGCAGTTTGGGAGTGGGCACTGAAGCTTTCTTT.

About this clonotype itself: With a much larger clone just one base away, this may be a read error. This chain joins TRBV3-1 and TRBJ1-5; D perhaps matches TRBD1 (6 bases). The CDR3 spans 16 residues. The germline gives CDR1 LGHDT, CDR2 YNNKEL (reference sequence). The CDR3 DNA reads TGTGCCAGCGGCCAAGAGCGCGGGGGGCGAAGACAGCCCCAGCATTTT. It specifies CASGQERGGRRQPQHF.

The V gene is TRBV7-2, the J gene TRBJ2-3; maybe TRBD2 (5 bases). The V end was cut by 6 bases, the J end by 10 bases, with 11 bases between. The length of the CDR3 is 11 residues. Per the germline V gene, CDR1 is SGHTA and CDR2 is FQGNSA. Written as DNA, the CDR3 is TGTGCCAGCAGGGAGCTCGGGGCGCAGTATTTT. This gives the protein CASRELGAQYF.

The gene calls are TRBV29-1 and TRBJ2-5, with D possibly being TRBD2 (5 bases). Per the germline V gene, CDR1 is SQVTM and CDR2 is ANQGSEA. The CDR3 is made up of 12 amino acids. Trimming removed 8 bases at V and 3 bases at J, with 13 bases between. CDR3 in amino acids: CSTRGSKETQYF. The CDR3 DNA is TGCAGCACGCGAGGGAGCAAAGAGACCCAGTACTTC.

This clonotype came up once. This chain links TRBV10-1 with TRBJ2-3; the match to TRBD1 covers 10 bases. This CDR3 contains 15 residues. Germline trimming cut 6 bases from V and 4 bases from J; bases unmatched to any gene: 7. The V gene's germline CDR1 is WNHNN and CDR2 SYGVQD (reference sequence). CDR3 sequence reads: CASSQTTGGPDTQYF. In nucleotides, the CDR3 is TGCGCCAGCAGCCAAACGACAGGGGGCCCAGATACGCAGTATTTT.

The genes are TRBV19 and TRBJ2-2; no clear D gene. The CDR3 has 15 residues. The germline CDR1 and CDR2 sequences are LNHDA and SQIVND (reference sequence). V lost 5 bases, J lost 1 base, and 11 bases lay in between. CDR3 region: CASSPRTGNTGELFF. The CDR3 DNA sequence: TGTGCCAGTAGTCCTCGGACGGGGAACACCGGGGAGCTGTTTTTT.

The chain employs TRBV7-9 and TRBJ2-1, with a tentative D call TRBD2 (5 bases). The CDR3 is made up of 17 amino acids. The V gene lost 5 bases and the J gene lost 7 bases, with 24 bases spanning the gap. The germline gives CDR1 SEHNR, CDR2 FQNEAQ (reference sequence). CDR3 in amino acids: CASSPGYGESYRNEQFF. The DNA for the CDR3 is TGTGCCAGCAGCCCAGGTTATGGGGAGTCGTATAGGAATGAGCAGTTCTTC.

Concerning this clonotype itself: At one end the junction does not follow the germline gene, possibly because of a read error. The chain combines TRBV20-1 with TRBJ2-5; 8 bases agree with TRBD2. Germline values: CDR1 DFQATT, CDR2 SNEGSKA (reference sequence). The CDR3 consists of 13 residues. The CDR3 DNA sequence: TGCAGTGCTAGCGGGGGGGGTGGAGAGACCCAGTACTTT. This encodes CSASGGGGETQYF.

The chain joins TRBV25-1 to TRBJ2-3; D unresolved. The CDR3 sequence is 17 residues long. Germline CDR1 and CDR2: MGHDK and SYGVNS. Trimming pared 3 bases from V and 0 bases from J, leaving 16 bases between. The CDR3 sequence: CASSDLWGTTSTDTQYF. DNA of the CDR3: TGTGCCAGCAGTGATTTGTGGGGAACCACCAGCACAGATACGCAGTATTTT.

Regarding this clonotype: Compared with germline, one end of the junction differs, possibly owing to a read error. The J gene is TRBJ2-1, the V gene TRBV5-1, with unresolved D. Germline lookup yields CDR1 SGHRS and CDR2 YFSETQ. The CDR3 is 13 amino acids. The CDR3 sequence is CASTPKVYNEQFF. The CDR3 nucleotides read TGTGCCAGCACCCCTAAGGTCTACAATGAGCAGTTCTTC.

In its sample, this clonotype was seen many times. The V call is TRBV20-1, the J call TRBJ2-3, with D perhaps matching TRBD1 (6 bases). V gave up 6 bases and J gave up 0 bases, with 13 bases separating them. The length of the CDR3 is 14 residues. Germline loops: CDR1 DFQATT, CDR2 SNEGSKA (reference sequence). As DNA, the CDR3 is TGCAGTGCAGAACAGGGTGGGAGCACAGATACGCAGTATTTT. Protein sequence: CSAEQGGSTDTQYF.

The V and J genes are TRBV9 and TRBJ1-2; 10 bases are a match to TRBD1. With V trimmed by 4 bases and J by 5 bases, 14 bases remained unmatched. CDR3 length: 17 residues. CDR1 and CDR2 (germline): SGDLS, YYNGEE. As DNA, the CDR3 is TGTGCCAGCAGCACGGGGGACAGGGGAGTTTACCCATATGGCTACACCTTC. The encoded protein is CASSTGDRGVYPYGYTF.

This clonotype was observed at least ten times. V gene TRBV9 combines with J gene TRBJ2-1; 8 positions agree with TRBD2. CDR3 size: 16 residues. Unmatched junction bases numbered 8, after V lost 0 bases and J lost 6 bases. Per the germline V gene, CDR1 is SGDLS and CDR2 is YYNGEE. CDR3 nucleotide sequence: TGTGCCAGCAGCGTAGACGGGGGGGCTAGGTCCAATGAGCAGTTCTTC. It translates to CASSVDGGARSNEQFF. The full variable domain, completed using reference TRBV9 and TRBJ2-1, is DSGVTQTPKHLITATGQRVTLRCSPRSGDLSVYWYQQSLDQGLQFLIQYYNGEERAKGNILERFSAQQFPDLHSELNLSSLELGDSALYFCASSVDGGARSNEQFFGPGTRLTVL.

The gene calls are TRBV20-1 and TRBJ1-1, with D possibly being TRBD1 (5 bases). This CDR3 is 12 amino acids long. Trimming removed 0 bases from V and 6 bases from J, with 8 bases in between. Germline assignment: CDR1 DFQATT and CDR2 SNEGSKA (reference sequence). CDR3 sequence (DNA): TGCAGTGCTAGAGAGCCGGGACCTGAAGCTTTCTTT. It encodes CSAREPGPEAFF.

Concerning this clonotype itself: The junction departs from germline at one end; a sequencing error may be responsible. The rearrangement joins TRBV5-1 to TRBJ2-7; 8 bases are shared with TRBD1. Germline values: CDR1 SGHRS, CDR2 YFSETQ. The CDR3 runs 16 residues. The CDR3 nucleotides read TGCGCCAGCAGCTTTATTCCCGGACAGGGCTCCTACGGGCAGTACTTC. Amino acid sequence: CASSFIPGQGSYGQYF.

Turning to this clonotype: Here the CDR3 omits its conserved ending phenylalanine or tryptophan, so a read error is the likely source. The DNA is omitted, as the CDR3 cannot be located on it reliably, and the CDR3 follows TCRdb's listing. The V and J genes are TRBV5-1 and TRBJ1-1; the table assigns TRBD1, which was not confirmed against the DNA. The CDR3 is 10 amino acids long, termini counted. Germline V gene data show CDR1 as SGHRS and CDR2 as YFSETQ. The CDR3 protein is CASSRTGSVS.

As regards this clonotype: It is likely a read error, because the conserved phenylalanine at the end of the CDR3 is missing. The chain joins TRBV2 to TRBJ2-1, with 8 bases identical to TRBD2. Germline loops: CDR1 SNHLY, CDR2 FYNNEI. V was clipped by 5 bases and J by 4 bases; unmatched bases: 7. The CDR3 contains 15 residues. CDR3: CASSFPAGEYNEQFL. Written as DNA, the CDR3 is TGTGCCAGCAGTTTCCCAGCGGGGGAGTACAATGAGCAGTTCCTC.

The V and J genes are TRBV12-3 or TRBV12-4 and TRBJ1-2, with unresolved D. Deletions cut 2 bases from V and 5 bases from J, with 18 bases between. CDR3 size: 16 residues. CDR3: CASSLSGKADIYGYTF. The DNA for the CDR3 is TGTGCCAGCAGTTTAAGCGGAAAGGCCGACATTTATGGCTACACCTTC.

CDR3 sequence: CASSPGTHSPLHF. CDR3 in DNA: TGTGCCAGTAGTCCAGGAACTCATTCACCCCTCCACTTT. The chain joins TRBV19 to TRBJ1-6, with no clear D. Looked up from germline, CDR1 is LNHDA and CDR2 is SQIVND (reference sequence). Trimming pared 5 bases from V and 8 bases from J, leaving 10 bases between. CDR3 length: 13 amino acids.

This clonotype was counted only a few times. V usage is TRBV7-6 and J usage is TRBJ1-1, with 10 bases lining up with TRBD1. CDR1 and CDR2 (germline): SGHVS, FNYEAQ. Trimming took 4 bases from V and 7 from J; bases not matched to a gene: 6. This CDR3 comprises 14 residues. Written as DNA, the CDR3 is TGTGCCAGCAGCTCCCGACAGGGGGCAGGTGAAGCTTTCTTT. It specifies CASSSRQGAGEAFF.

The chain employs TRBV7-3 and TRBJ1-2; tentative D call: TRBD1 (6 bases). Between the trimmed V and J ends, which lost 2 bases and 7 bases, there was a span of 14 bases. Germline V gives CDR1 SGHTA, CDR2 FQGTGA. There are 14 residues in the CDR3. In DNA, the CDR3 is TGTGCCAGCAGCTTAGGTAGGGGGAAGAGTGGCTACACCTTC. Translation: CASSLGRGKSGYTF.

The chain couples TRBV15 to TRBJ2-2; possibly TRBD2 for D (5 bases). CDR3 length: 15 residues. Trimming removed 8 bases from V and 4 bases from J, with 17 bases in between. Germline loops: CDR1 LNHNV, CDR2 YYDKDF (reference sequence). CDR3: CATYGEGSFTGELFF. In DNA form, the CDR3 reads TGTGCCACCTACGGAGAGGGTAGCTTCACCGGGGAGCTGTTTTTT.

This chain uses TRBV7-8 with TRBJ1-2; perhaps TRBD1 as D (6 bases). V lost 3 bases and J lost 10, with 18 bases in between. CDR3 size: 14 residues. CDR1 and CDR2 from the germline V gene are SGHVS and FQNEAQ. The CDR3 DNA reads TGTGCCAGCAGCTTCCTGACGGGGGCTGAGTACTACACCTTC. It encodes CASSFLTGAEYYTF.

This clonotype has at least ten counts. The V and J genes are TRBV12-3 or TRBV12-4 and TRBJ2-5; 9 bases match TRBD1. Trimming removed 5 bases from V and 5 bases from J; junction bases left unmatched: 12. The CDR3 length is 16 residues. As DNA, the CDR3 is TGTGCCAGCAGTCCACGGGACAGGGATTTTGGGGAGACCCAGTACTTC. Its protein is CASSPRDRDFGETQYF.

The genes are TRBV12-3 or TRBV12-4 and TRBJ2-3; D may match TRBD1 or TRBD2 (6 bases each). V gave up 3 bases and J gave up 0 bases, with 10 bases separating them. The CDR3 is 15 amino acids. The DNA of the CDR3 is TGTGCCAGCAGTTTCGGAGGGGGTAGCACAGATACGCAGTATTTT. As protein: CASSFGGGSTDTQYF.

This clonotype was seen ten or more times. The chain carries TRBV5-8 and TRBJ2-1; D unresolved. This CDR3 contains 16 residues. Trimming took off 7 bases at V and 3 bases at J, with 20 bases between the two ends. Germline CDR1 is SGHTS and CDR2 is YDEGEE. CDR3 region: CASASQRAAVYNEQFF. In DNA form, the CDR3 reads TGTGCCAGCGCTTCGCAACGGGCGGCAGTCTACAATGAGCAGTTCTTC.

The table lists this clonotype with a few counts. The gene calls are TRBV2 and TRBJ1-4; 7 positions agree with TRBD1. Per germline, CDR1 SNHLY and CDR2 FYNNEI. The CDR3 sequence is 15 residues long. With V trimmed by 6 bases and J by 10 bases, 14 bases remained unmatched. CDR3 coding DNA: TGTGCCAGCAGACTCCCGACAGGGCTAACGGGAAAACTGTTTTTT. It is translated as CASRLPTGLTGKLFF.

This clonotype was counted at least ten times. The chain links TRBV7-3 to TRBJ1-4; tentatively, D is TRBD1 (5 bases). The CDR3 covers 13 residues. Trimming took 5 bases from V and 12 from J, leaving 16 bases between them. The germline gives CDR1 SGHTA, CDR2 FQGTGA. CDR3 sequence reads: CASSLTPRGQLFF. The CDR3, as DNA: TGTGCCAGCAGCCTCACTCCGAGGGGACAACTGTTTTTT.